Below, 8 T cell receptor beta chains from the same sample are listed, as sequenced in a study of T cells in Graves' hyperthyroidism and ophthalmopathy. The CDR3 regions of TCR beta were amplified from RNA transcripts. An initial round of RT-PCR targeting the TCR CDR3 relied on the HTBI primer set. Each CDR3 protein gets one entry after TCRdb re-called the multiplex PCR reads with MiXCR. The sample holds about 380,000 distinct CDR3 sequences; roughly 18% are singletons and the top ten take 40%. Sequences were obtained from blood. Receptor source: a man aged 18-30 years with Graves' ophthalmopathy.

The table lists this clonotype with a few counts. This chain connects TRBV19 to TRBJ2-1; 9 bases fit TRBD2. Germline V gene sequence: CDR1 LNHDA, CDR2 SQIVND (reference sequence). The CDR3 covers 15 residues. The V and J ends lost 6 bases and 9 bases, in that order; junction bases with no gene match: 12. CDR3 residues: CASSQAGGRNLEQFF. The CDR3 DNA follows: TGTGCCAGTAGCCAAGCGGGGGGTCGGAATCTTGAGCAGTTCTTC.

In this sample, this clonotype turned up many times. This chain links TRBV27 with TRBJ1-2; a possible D gene is TRBD1 (5 bases). There are 13 residues in the CDR3. Germline CDR1 MNHEY, CDR2 SMNVEV (reference sequence). V gave up 4 bases and J gave up 4 bases, with 10 bases separating them. The CDR3 DNA sequence: TGTGCCAGCAGTTCCAGGGATTTCTATGGCTACACCTTC. It specifies CASSSRDFYGYTF.

The chain uses TRBV6-2 or TRBV6-3 and TRBJ1-1, with D perhaps TRBD1 (6 bases). In germline, CDR1 is MNHEY, CDR2 SVGEGT. This CDR3 has 16 amino acids. V shed 6 bases and J shed 3 bases, with 20 bases lying between them. CDR3 loop: CASRYMWGAMDTEAFF. For the CDR3, the DNA is TGTGCCAGCAGATACATGTGGGGGGCTATGGACACTGAAGCTTTCTTT.

This clonotype was counted only a few times. The CDR3, as DNA: TGCAGTGCTAGACATACAGCCGACGGATTCTATGGCTACACCTTC. This gives the protein CSARHTADGFYGYTF. The chain couples TRBV20-1 to TRBJ1-2; D uncertain. Trimming shortened V by 2 bases and J by 4 bases, and 17 bases separated the two germline ends. Germline CDR1 DFQATT, CDR2 SNEGSKA (reference sequence). The CDR3 has 15 amino acids.

This chain joins TRBV19 and TRBJ1-2; a possible D gene is TRBD1 (6 bases). This CDR3 region has 15 residues. V lost 9 bases, J lost 6 bases, and 23 bases lay in between. CDR1 and CDR2 from the germline V gene are LNHDA and SQIVND (reference sequence). DNA of the CDR3: TGTGCCAGCCGACTCGGACAGCAAATACTCAATGGCTACACCTTC. Amino acid sequence: CASRLGQQILNGYTF.

This clonotype occurred many times. CDR3 sequence: CASSPYGGRSYEQYF. In DNA form, the CDR3 reads TGTGCCAGCAGCCCCTACGGGGGAAGGTCCTACGAGCAGTACTTC. The chain is built from TRBV28 and TRBJ2-7, with TRBD2 as a possible D gene (6 bases). V was cut by 6 bases and J by 1 base, with 16 bases left in between. This CDR3 comprises 15 residues. Germline CDR1 reads MDHEN; CDR2 reads SYDVKM. The full variable domain, in which reference TRBV28 and TRBJ2-7 provide the parts outside the CDR3, is DVKVTQSSRYLVKRTGEKVFLECVQDMDHENMFWYRQDPGLGLRLIYFSYDVKMKEKGDIPEGYSVSREKKERFSLILESASTNQTSMYLCASSPYGGRSYEQYFGPGTRLTVT.

This clonotype was seen ten or more times. The chain links TRBV6-1 to TRBJ2-7; 7 bases are a match to TRBD1. Germline CDR1 reads MNHNS; CDR2 reads SASEGT. Trimming took 8 bases from V and 6 from J; bases not matched to a gene: 10. This CDR3 spans 13 amino acids. DNA for the CDR3: TGTGCCAGCCGGATCGACAGGGTGGGCGAGCAGTACTTC. Its translation is CASRIDRVGEQYF.

This clonotype occurred many times. The gene calls are TRBV6-1 and TRBJ2-2; 8 bases line up with TRBD1. CDR1 is MNHNS, CDR2 SASEGT, per germline. This CDR3 has 15 residues. V lost 4 bases to trimming and J lost 3 bases; unmatched junction nucleotides: 4. The CDR3 protein is CASSGGTGDTGELFF. CDR3 DNA sequence: TGTGCCAGCAGTGGGGGGACAGGAGACACCGGGGAGCTGTTTTTT.